The rows below give T cell receptor beta chains drawn from one sample of a study of high-grade serous ovarian cancer treatment subgroups. Data came from immunoSEQ multiplex PCR; TCRdb stores just in-frame clones and leaves some out. There are about 4,900 clones in the sample; almost 70% occur only once, and about a sixth lies in the top ten. Sequenced: tumor tissue. These receptors came from a human donor with high-grade serous ovarian cancer. CDR3s include the opening cysteine and the closing phenylalanine or tryptophan. The D gene is left open where the match is weak. Some rows have no size entry. The others give once, few or many, or a class for an expanded clone.

v_call,j_call,clone_size,d_call,cdr3_nt,cdr3_aa
TRBV4-1,TRBJ1-1,NA,NA,TGCGCCAGCAGCCACCCCGGTTTTGACGGGGGATTGGTCAAAGCTTTCTTT,CASSHPGFDGGLVKAFF
TRBV7-2,TRBJ1-4,NA,NA,TGTGCCAGCAGCTTAAGTGAAAAACTGTTTTTT,CASSLSEKLFF
TRBV5-5,TRBJ2-5,NA,NA,TGTGCCAGCAGCTTGTGGGGAGAGACCCAGTACTTC,CASSLWGETQYF
TRBV11-2,TRBJ1-1,NA,NA,TGTGCCAGCAGCCCGCCCCAATTACGGGCCGCTTTCTTT,CASSPPQLRAAFF
TRBV2,TRBJ1-2,once,TRBD1,TGTGCCAGCATCTTCGACAGGGATAACGGCTACACCTTC,CASIFDRDNGYTF
TRBV5-4,TRBJ1-6,NA,NA,TGTGCCAGCAGCGGTGATAATTCACCCCTCCACTTT,CASSGDNSPLHF
TRBV7-9,TRBJ2-7,NA,NA,TGTGCCAGCAGCTTAGTTCTCGGCAGCCCCTACGAGCAGTACTTC,CASSLVLGSPYEQYF
TRBV6-6,TRBJ2-1,NA,NA,TGTGCCAGCAGTCAGATGAACAATGAGCAGTTCTTC,CASSQMNNEQFF
TRBV6-5,TRBJ1-1,few,TRBD1,TGTGCCAGCAGGCAATATGACAGGGCTGGCGCTGAAGCTTTCTTT,CASRQYDRAGAEAFF
TRBV10-3,TRBJ2-1,few,TRBD2,TGTGCCTCCTCTTTGGAGAGACTAGCGGGGTGGCAGTTCTTC,CASSLERLAGWQFF
TRBV27,TRBJ2-1,NA,TRBD2,TGTGCCAGCCTCCCCGGCGGGGGGGCCTACAATGAGCAGTTCTTC,CASLPGGGAYNEQFF
TRBV9,TRBJ1-1,NA,NA,TGTGCCAGCAGCCCCCAAGGGAACAGAAACACTGAAGCTTTCTTT,CASSPQGNRNTEAFF
TRBV7-9,TRBJ1-6,NA,NA,TGTGCCAGCAGCTTAGCCCAACAGGGTTCACCCCTCCACTTT,CASSLAQQGSPLHF
TRBV7-2,TRBJ1-2,NA,TRBD1,TGTGCCAGCAGCACAGGGGGTGGTGTTTCTGGCTACACCTTC,CASSTGGGVSGYTF
TRBV13,TRBJ1-1,NA,NA,TGTGCCAGCAGCTTAGCTCTTTACAGGGAGGGGAACACTGAAGCTTTCTTT,CASSLALYREGNTEAFF
TRBV7-9,TRBJ2-1,few,NA,TGTGCCAGCAGGGACTTGGGGCCTGAGCAGTTCTTC,CASRDLGPEQFF
TRBV19,TRBJ1-5,NA,NA,TGTGCCAGTAGTATCTGGGAGAATCGCAATCAGCCCCAGCATTTT,CASSIWENRNQPQHF
TRBV19,TRBJ1-2,NA,NA,TGTGCCAGTAGTCGCCGGACGTCCTATGGCTACACCTTC,CASSRRTSYGYTF
TRBV2,TRBJ2-1,NA,TRBD1,TGTGCCAGCAGTACTTCCAACGCCAGGGGGAATGAGCAGTTCTTC,CASSTSNARGNEQFF
TRBV5-1,TRBJ1-2,NA,NA,TGCGCCAGCAGCTTGGGGGCAGACCGCTATGGCTACACCTTC,CASSLGADRYGYTF
TRBV7-9,TRBJ1-3,NA,NA,TGTGCCAGCAGCCGGGGCTGGAACTCTGGAAACACCATATATTTT,CASSRGWNSGNTIYF
TRBV19,TRBJ1-2,few,NA,TGTGCCAGTAGCCAAATCGGACAGATCTATGGCTACACCTTC,CASSQIGQIYGYTF
TRBV4-2,TRBJ1-2,NA,NA,TGTGCCAGCAGCCAAGGAATCGAAACTAACTATGGCTACACCTTC,CASSQGIETNYGYTF
TRBV19,TRBJ1-2,NA,TRBD1,TGTGCCAGTAGGACGGACAGGGGGTATGGCTACACCTTC,CASRTDRGYGYTF
TRBV6-5,TRBJ1-1,NA,NA,TGTGCCAGCAGTACCCCGGGAGGCAACACTGAAGCTTTCTTT,CASSTPGGNTEAFF
TRBV19,TRBJ1-3,few,TRBD1,TGTGCCAGTAGTGCCAGGACAGGAGGAAACACCATATATTTT,CASSARTGGNTIYF
TRBV5-1,TRBJ2-1,once,NA,TGCGCCAGCAGCTTGGGGGGTAGCTCCTACAATGAGCAGTTCTTC,CASSLGGSSYNEQFF
TRBV10-3,TRBJ1-5,NA,NA,TGTGCCATCAGTAGTTCGTGGGCCGCCCTCTTCAATCAGCCCCAGCATTTT,CAISSSWAALFNQPQHF
TRBV10-2,TRBJ2-3,NA,NA,TGCGCCAGCACTGAGGGCCCTCGTACAGATACGCAGTATTTT,CASTEGPRTDTQYF
TRBV7-7,TRBJ2-5,NA,TRBD2,TGTGCCAGCAGCTCCGGAGCGGGGATGGGAGAGACCCAGTACTTC,CASSSGAGMGETQYF
TRBV28,TRBJ1-5,NA,TRBD1,TGTGCCAGCAGTTTAGCGGACAGGCCTTATCAGCCCCAGCATTTT,CASSLADRPYQPQHF
TRBV11-2,TRBJ2-1,NA,NA,TGTGCCAGCAGCTTAGATTGGAGTACGGGGAATGAGCAGTTCTTC,CASSLDWSTGNEQFF
TRBV19,TRBJ1-1,few,NA,TGTGCCAGTATGGTGTTCGGGAACACTGAAGCTTTCTTT,CASMVFGNTEAFF
TRBV9,TRBJ1-3,once,NA,TGTGCCAGCAGCCAGCAGACAGGTTCTGGAAACACCATATATTTT,CASSQQTGSGNTIYF
TRBV2,TRBJ1-1,NA,NA,TGTGCCAGCAATGTGAACACTGAAGCTTTCTTT,CASNVNTEAFF
TRBV27,TRBJ1-4,few,TRBD1,TGTGCCAGCAGTTCCCCAGGGGGCGCAACTAATGAAAAACTGTTTTTT,CASSSPGGATNEKLFF
TRBV4-2,TRBJ2-2,few,NA,TGTGCCAGCACCCCGATAGGGCAGGGGAGCACCGGGGAGCTGTTTTTT,CASTPIGQGSTGELFF
TRBV4-3,TRBJ1-2,NA,NA,TGCGCCAGCAGCCAAGTTACAGGTCATGATGGCTACACCTTC,CASSQVTGHDGYTF
TRBV18,TRBJ1-1,few,TRBD1,TGTGCCAGCTCACCCCGAGGGACAGACGGGTCTTTCTTT,CASSPRGTDGSFF
TRBV30,TRBJ1-2,NA,NA,TGTGCCTGGACTTACACCAACTATGGCTACACCTTC,CAWTYTNYGYTF
TRBV27,TRBJ1-5,NA,NA,TGTGCCAGCAGTTTATCCACAGCCAGCCAGCCCCAGCATTTT,CASSLSTASQPQHF
TRBV2,TRBJ1-1,NA,NA,TGTGCCAGCAGTGGCCGCAGGGACACTGAAGCTTTCTTT,CASSGRRDTEAFF
TRBV9,TRBJ2-1,NA,TRBD2,TGTGCCAGCAGCGCTACGGGACTAGAGCCCGAGCAGTTCTTC,CASSATGLEPEQFF
TRBV19,TRBJ2-1,NA,TRBD1,TGTGCCAGTAGCAGAAGGGGGACAGGGGGCAATGAGCAGTTCTTC,CASSRRGTGGNEQFF
TRBV19,TRBJ1-5,NA,NA,TGTGCCAGTAGTACGGTGCTTACCAGCATTCATCAGCCCCAGCATTTT,CASSTVLTSIHQPQHF
TRBV4-3,TRBJ1-6,once,NA,TGCGCCAGCAGCCGTGTGACAGATGGGTATAATTCACCCCTCCACTTT,CASSRVTDGYNSPLHF
TRBV20-1,TRBJ1-2,NA,NA,TGCAGTGCTAGAGTTCGGCATGGCTACACCTTC,CSARVRHGYTF
TRBV19,TRBJ1-1,NA,NA,TGTGCCAGTAGTATAGGCCGAGGTCGTGTTTTCGCTGAAGCTTTCTTT,CASSIGRGRVFAEAFF
TRBV11-2,TRBJ1-4,NA,NA,TGTGCCAGCAGCTTAAATCAGGAGCAAAAACTGTTTTTT,CASSLNQEQKLFF
TRBV7-9,TRBJ1-2,few,TRBD1,TGTGCCAGCAGCTTATTCCGGGACAGGGAAGGCTACACCTTC,CASSLFRDREGYTF
TRBV5-4,TRBJ1-2,NA,TRBD1,TGTGCCAGCAGCTTGGCCCCGGGACAGGGGGCTGGCTACACCTTC,CASSLAPGQGAGYTF
TRBV18,TRBJ2-1,NA,TRBD1,TGTGCCAGCTCACTACAGGGGGGCTCCTACAATGAGCAGTTCTTC,CASSLQGGSYNEQFF